Below, one T cell receptor beta chain is given with its context. Its antigen remains undetermined. No quality values exist for individual bases; no much larger clone is one base distant. The entry originates in a study of CD8+CD57+ T cells in acquired aplastic anemia (dated by TCRdb to 2016 to 2018). Turning to the overall study: A mean of approximately 3 ug of DNA, ranging from roughly 0.19 to 27.4 ug, was extracted from sorted CD4+ and CD8+ cells. Mean read counts for healthy donor samples were roughly 10 million for CD4+ cells and around 11 million for CD8+ cells.

Profiling of TCR beta VDJ combinations and CDR3 sequences used genomic DNA as the template. TCR repertoire sequencing was run on an Illumina HiSeq 2000. The study's own analysis went as follows. Repertoire assessment relied on Simpson's diversity index, CDR3 size and DJ length profiles, and TRBV/TRBJ rearrangement plots. The immunodominant clone was defined as the most abundant DNA sequence in deep sequencing data. CDR3 amino acid sequences were checked for sharing across subjects and were also compared against the VDJdb database and published repertoires. TCRdb applied fastp at Q25 and MiXCR to the public reads, then kept only in-frame beta chains. Rows are unified per CDR3 protein, each entry keeping the most common DNA and genes. The authors' filters were not applied to this entry. This sample is represented by 400,000 to 500,000 distinct CDR3 sequences; about two thirds of them were singletons. The ten largest clonotypes hold approximately 3.8% of the sample.

The study at large found these results: Between patients and healthy controls, no significant difference in CD8+ Simpson's diversity was found (P=0.060). Twenty-nine CD8+ CDR3 sequences were found to be shared between patients and controls, but these sequences appeared to be highly expressed in patients and within the immunodominant clones of the patients.

In the study, sorted CD4+ and CD8+ blood T cells from patients with severe aplastic anemia and from healthy subjects underwent deep sequencing of TCR repertoires. Ficoll-Paque density gradient centrifugation was used to isolate peripheral blood mononuclear cells. Before DNA extraction, CD4+ and CD8+ T cells were sorted by FACS or by magnetic beads. The receptor's source is a human donor in good health, serving as a control. Input material: sorted CD4+, CD8+, or CD8+CD57+ T cells (not recorded which) from PBMCs.

At the DNA level, the sequence is TGTGCCAGCAGCTTGGCAGGGGGGGCCTCAGATACGCAGTATTTT. This sequence encodes CASSLAGGASDTQYF. The sequence joins TRBV5-6 to TRBJ2-3, with the D call perhaps TRBD1 or TRBD2, as 7 bases match in each case. CDR1 and CDR2 are drawn from the germline V gene: SGHDT, YYEEEE. The CDR3 has 15 amino acids, counting the end cysteine and phenylalanine. Only CDR3 DNA remains: 45 bases, in frame from the first base. Deletion took 0 bases off V and 4 bases off J, with a span of 12 bases between the germline ends. Extended through the reference TRBV5-6 and TRBJ2-3 proteins, this CDR3 yields the full variable domain: DAGVTQSPTHLIKTRGQQVTLRCSPKSGHDTVSWYQQALGQGPQFIFQYYEEEERQRGNFPDRFSGHQFPNYSSELNVNALLLGDSALYLCASSLAGGASDTQYFGPGTRLTVL.